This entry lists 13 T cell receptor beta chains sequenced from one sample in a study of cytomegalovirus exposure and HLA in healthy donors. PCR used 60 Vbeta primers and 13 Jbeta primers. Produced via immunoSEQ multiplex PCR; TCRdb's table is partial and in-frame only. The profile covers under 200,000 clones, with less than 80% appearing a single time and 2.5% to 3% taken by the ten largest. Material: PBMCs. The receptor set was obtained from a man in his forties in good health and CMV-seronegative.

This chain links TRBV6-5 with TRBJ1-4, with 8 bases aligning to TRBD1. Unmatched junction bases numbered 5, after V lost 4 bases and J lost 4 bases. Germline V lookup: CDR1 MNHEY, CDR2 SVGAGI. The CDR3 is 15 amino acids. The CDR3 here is CASSSATGVNEKLFF. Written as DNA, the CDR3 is TGTGCCAGCAGTTCCGCGACAGGGGTTAATGAAAAACTGTTTTTT.

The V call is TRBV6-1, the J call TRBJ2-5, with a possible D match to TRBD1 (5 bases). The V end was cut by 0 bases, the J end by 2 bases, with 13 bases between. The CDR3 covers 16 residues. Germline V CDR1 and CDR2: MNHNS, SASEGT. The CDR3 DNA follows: TGTGCCAGCAGTGAAGCGCTTCGGCAGGGACAAGAGACCCAGTACTTC. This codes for CASSEALRQGQETQYF.

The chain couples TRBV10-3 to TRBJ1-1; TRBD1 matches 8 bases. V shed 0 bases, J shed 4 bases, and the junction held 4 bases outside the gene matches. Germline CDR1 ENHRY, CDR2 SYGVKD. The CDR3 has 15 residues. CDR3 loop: CAISESRQGTTEAFF. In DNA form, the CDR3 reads TGTGCCATCAGTGAGTCGCGACAGGGGACCACTGAAGCTTTCTTT.

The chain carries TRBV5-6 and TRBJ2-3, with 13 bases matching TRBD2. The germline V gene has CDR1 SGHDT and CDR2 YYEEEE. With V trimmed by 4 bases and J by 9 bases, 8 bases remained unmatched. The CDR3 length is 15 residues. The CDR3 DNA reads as TGTGCCAGCAGCACAAGGACTAGCGGGAGATTGACGCAGTATTTT. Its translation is CASSTRTSGRLTQYF.

CDR3 DNA sequence: TGTGCCAGCAGTGGCGAGCCCTCCGATACGCAGTATTTT. Protein product: CASSGEPSDTQYF. The rearrangement links TRBV2 to TRBJ2-3; D not resolved. CDR1 is SNHLY, CDR2 FYNNEI, per germline. The CDR3 length is 13 residues. The germline V and J ends were trimmed by 4 bases and 6 bases, with 11 bases remaining between them.

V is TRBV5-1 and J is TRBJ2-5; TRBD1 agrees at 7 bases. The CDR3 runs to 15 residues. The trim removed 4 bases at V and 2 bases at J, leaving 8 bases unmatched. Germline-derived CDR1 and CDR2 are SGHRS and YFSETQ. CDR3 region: CASSAWTGIQETQYF. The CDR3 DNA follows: TGCGCCAGCAGCGCATGGACAGGAATACAAGAGACCCAGTACTTC.

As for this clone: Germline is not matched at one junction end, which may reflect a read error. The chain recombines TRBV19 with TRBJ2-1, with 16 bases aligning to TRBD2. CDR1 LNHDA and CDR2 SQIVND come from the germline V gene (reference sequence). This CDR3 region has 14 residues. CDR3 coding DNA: TGTGCCAGTACCACTTCCGGGACTAGCGGGAGGGGGGTCTTC. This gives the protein CASTTSGTSGRGVF.

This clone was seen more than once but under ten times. The CDR3 coding sequence is TGTGCCAGTAGTACCCCTCGGACAGGGGGCTATTCTACCTACGAGCAGTACTTC. Translated, it gives CASSTPRTGGYSTYEQYF. The V gene is TRBV19, the J gene TRBJ2-7, with 11 bases fitting TRBD1. V lost 4 bases to trimming and J lost 2 bases; unmatched junction nucleotides: 13. CDR1 LNHDA and CDR2 SQIVND come from the germline V gene (reference sequence). The CDR3 totals 18 residues.

CDR3 residues: CASSSTSGKNEQFF. Written as DNA, the CDR3 is TGTGCCAGCAGCTCTACTAGCGGGAAAAATGAGCAGTTCTTC. The chain employs TRBV7-2 and TRBJ2-1, with TRBD2 matching 10 bases. The length of the CDR3 is 14 residues. Germline trimming cut 4 bases from V and 7 bases from J; bases unmatched to any gene: 4. CDR1 SGHTA and CDR2 FQGNSA come from the germline V gene.

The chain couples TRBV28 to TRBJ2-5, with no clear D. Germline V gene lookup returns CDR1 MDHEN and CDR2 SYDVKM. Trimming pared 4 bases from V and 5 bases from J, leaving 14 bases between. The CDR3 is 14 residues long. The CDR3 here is CASSSYSNPETQYF. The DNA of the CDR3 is TGTGCCAGCAGTTCATATAGTAACCCGGAGACCCAGTACTTC.

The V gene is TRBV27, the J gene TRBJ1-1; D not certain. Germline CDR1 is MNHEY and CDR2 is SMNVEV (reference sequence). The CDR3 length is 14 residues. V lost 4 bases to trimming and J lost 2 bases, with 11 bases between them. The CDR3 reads CASSSGSLNTEAFF. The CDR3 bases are TGTGCCAGCAGTTCGGGTTCTTTAAACACTGAAGCTTTCTTT.

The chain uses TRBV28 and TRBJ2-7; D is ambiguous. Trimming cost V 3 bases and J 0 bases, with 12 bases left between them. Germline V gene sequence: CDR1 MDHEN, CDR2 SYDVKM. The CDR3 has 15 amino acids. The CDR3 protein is CASSFYNSSSYEQYF. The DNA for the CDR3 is TGTGCCAGCAGTTTTTATAACAGCAGCTCCTACGAGCAGTACTTC.

The CDR3 loop reads CASSIGGSQDTQYF. CDR3 bases: TGTGCCAGTAGTATAGGTGGTAGCCAAGATACGCAGTATTTT. This chain connects TRBV19 to TRBJ2-3; D remains unclear. This CDR3 has 14 amino acids. Between the trimmed V and J ends, which lost 1 base and 5 bases, there was a span of 10 bases. CDR1 is LNHDA and CDR2 is SQIVND in the germline V gene (reference sequence).